The 9 T cell receptor beta chains in this list originate from one sample, sequenced in a study of regulatory T cells in long-lasting Graves disease. Sample time point: newly diagnosed GD, antithyroid drugs for less than 3 months. PBMC-extracted RNA yielded the TCR library. For TCR beta, libraries came from iRepertoire HTBI primers and Arm-PCR of CDR3 regions. TCRdb used MiXCR to reprocess the multiplex PCR reads, holding one entry per CDR3 protein. In the table there are just over 600,000 distinct CDR3 sequences, 15% to 20% of which are singletons. The sample also formed part of further work on T cells in Graves' hyperthyroidism and ophthalmopathy.

Sequenced here: peripheral blood mononuclear cells (PBMCs), sampled at new diagnosis, from a patient treated with antithyroid drugs. The origin of the receptors is a woman younger than 45 with Graves disease.

The V call is TRBV20-1, the J call TRBJ2-3; 7 bases align to TRBD1. CDR3 length: 14 amino acids. CDR1 DFQATT and CDR2 SNEGSKA come from the germline V gene (reference sequence). Losses at the gene ends were 5 bases for V and 3 bases for J; bases not matched to a gene: 8. The CDR3 is CSAEDRVGTDTQYF. In DNA form, the CDR3 reads TGCAGTGCTGAAGACAGGGTAGGGACAGATACGCAGTATTTT.

This clonotype was seen repeatedly, ten times or more. This chain joins TRBV28 and TRBJ2-1; D perhaps matches TRBD2 (5 bases). The germline V gene has CDR1 MDHEN and CDR2 SYDVKM. Deletions cut 6 bases from V and 5 bases from J, with 11 bases between. The CDR3 length is 13 residues. CDR3 nucleotide sequence: TGTGCCAGCAGGTCCGGGATCAACAATGAGCAGTTCTTC. Protein: CASRSGINNEQFF.

The gene calls are TRBV19 and TRBJ2-3; 10 nucleotides agree with TRBD2. The germline CDR1 and CDR2 sequences are LNHDA and SQIVND (reference sequence). This CDR3 has 16 residues. Unmatched junction bases numbered 7, after V lost 7 bases and J lost 0 bases. CDR3 sequence (DNA): TGTGCCAGTACCCCGGGACTAGCGATCAGCACAGATACGCAGTATTTT. This translates into CASTPGLAISTDTQYF.

This clonotype was recorded at least ten times. The rearrangement joins TRBV28 to TRBJ2-7; 14 bases align to TRBD2. The germline V gene has CDR1 MDHEN and CDR2 SYDVKM. The V segment lost 4 bases and the J segment 4 bases; nucleotides outside the gene matches: 15. This CDR3 has 19 amino acids. The CDR3 sequence: CASSSTPLLRTSGRYEQYF. In nucleotides, the CDR3 is TGTGCCAGCAGTTCGACCCCCCTCCTCAGGACTAGCGGGAGGTACGAGCAGTACTTC.

The CDR3 region has the DNA TGCGCCAGCAGCTTCTCTCCAGCGGGAGGTTCCTACGAGCAGTACTTC. Protein product: CASSFSPAGGSYEQYF. The rearrangement links TRBV5-1 to TRBJ2-7; 9 positions match TRBD2. The CDR3 spans 16 residues. The V gene's germline CDR1 is SGHRS and CDR2 YFSETQ. Trimming took 2 bases from V and 1 from J; bases not matched to a gene: 7.

This clonotype was recorded at least ten times. The CDR3: CASGTTGGLNQPQHF. The CDR3 DNA sequence: TGTGCCAGCGGAACTACAGGGGGCCTCAATCAGCCCCAGCATTTT. The chain recombines TRBV28 with TRBJ1-5; 9 bases fit TRBD1. J was trimmed by 3 bases and V by 8 bases; bases with no gene match: 8. The germline V gene encodes CDR1 MDHEN and CDR2 SYDVKM. The CDR3 is made up of 15 amino acids.

This clonotype showed up just a few times. The CDR3 region has the DNA TGTGCCAGCAGAAGGCCGAACAGGGGAGGGTGGCAAGAGACCCAGTACTTC. It specifies CASRRPNRGGWQETQYF. V gene TRBV6-1 combines with J gene TRBJ2-5; D tentatively fits TRBD1 or TRBD2 (7 bases each). The CDR3 has 17 residues. CDR1 and CDR2 from the germline V gene are MNHNS and SASEGT. V lost 6 bases to trimming and J lost 2 bases, with 22 bases between them.

This clonotype was recorded many times. The chain is built from TRBV3-1 and TRBJ1-4; no reliable D call. Germline V gene data show CDR1 as LGHDT and CDR2 as YNNKEL (reference sequence). The CDR3 contains 13 residues. Trimming cost V 1 base and J 10 bases, with 10 bases left between them. The CDR3 sequence: CASSQAAIGKLFF. The CDR3, as DNA: TGTGCCAGCAGCCAAGCAGCCATCGGAAAACTGTTTTTT. Supplemented by reference TRBV3-1 and TRBJ1-4, the full variable domain reads DTAVSQTPKYLVTQMGNDKSIKCEQNLGHDTMYWYKQDSKKFLKIMFSYNNKELIINETVPNRFSPKSPDKAHLNLHINSLELGDSAVYFCASSQAAIGKLFFGSGTQLSVL.

This chain connects TRBV6-1 to TRBJ1-2, with D perhaps matching TRBD1 (6 bases). This CDR3 is 13 amino acids long. Between the trimmed V and J ends, which lost 6 bases and 5 bases, there was a span of 13 bases. Germline V gene lookup returns CDR1 MNHNS and CDR2 SASEGT. CDR3 in amino acids: CASRIGQPYGYTF. In nucleotides, the CDR3 is TGTGCCAGCAGAATAGGACAGCCATATGGCTACACCTTC.